The present T cell receptor beta chain was sequenced within a study of blood T cells in healthy people across ages. This CDR3 contains 14 residues. Germline lookup yields CDR1 KGHSH and CDR2 LQKENI. V dropped 1 base and J dropped 1 base, with 7 bases sitting between them. Then a second PCR, running about 7 to 11 cycles, was carried out with a sample-barcoded 5' primer and a J-beta primer mix. Every cDNA molecule carried a tag from a template-switch adaptor bearing 12 random nucleotides. TCRdb re-called the 5' RACE reads through MiXCR, storing one row per CDR3 protein. The table includes under 2 million distinct CDR3 sequences, approximately 32% detected once. PBMCs were isolated at a quantity of at least 7 million per sample. Total RNA was extracted at no less than 6 micrograms per sample.

The receptor was derived from a woman aged 25 to 39 in good health. The chain recombines TRBV18 with TRBJ2-5, with D uncertain. The source material was blood. The CDR3: CASSPLFPQETQYF. The CDR3 region has the DNA TGTGCCAGCTCACCACTCTTCCCCCAAGAGACCCAGTACTTC.